Following are 31 T cell receptor beta chains from one sample sequenced in a study of T cell repertoires in cytomegalovirus infection. TCRdb independently ran MiXCR on the reads; one entry per CDR3 protein. The repertoire holds approximately 250,000 distinct CDR3 sequences, with approximately 9% as singletons. The sequencing input was PBMCs. Source of these receptors: a human donor in good health (CMV status not recorded). Some clones in this sample may be carry-over from other donors' samples.

This clonotype was observed many times. This chain uses TRBV7-2 with TRBJ1-6; TRBD1 aligns across 8 bases. This CDR3 has 15 residues. V gave up 5 bases and J gave up 9 bases; unmatched junction bases: 9. Germline V gene sequence: CDR1 SGHTA, CDR2 FQGNSA. This CDR3 is CASSTGQVGSSPLHF. DNA for the CDR3: TGTGCCAGCAGCACGGGACAGGTTGGAAGTTCACCCCTCCACTTT.

This clonotype has ten or more counts. CDR3 coding DNA: TGTGCCAGCAGCTTAGGTCGGGGGCGGGGGAATGAGCAGTTCTTC. This translates into CASSLGRGRGNEQFF. The chain joins TRBV7-2 to TRBJ2-1; perhaps TRBD2 as D (7 bases). The CDR3 loop spans 15 amino acids. The V end was cut by 1 base, the J end by 7 bases, with 14 bases between. Looked up from germline, CDR1 is SGHTA and CDR2 is FQGNSA.

This clonotype was seen many times. V and J are TRBV7-2 and TRBJ2-1; possible D gene TRBD2, 6 bases. The CDR3 sequence is 18 residues long. Trimming shortened V by 1 base and J by 4 bases, and 20 bases separated the two germline ends. CDR1 and CDR2 (germline): SGHTA, FQGNSA. The CDR3 reads CASSLEGGSARRYNEQFF. CDR3 DNA sequence: TGTGCCAGCAGCTTAGAAGGAGGGAGCGCCCGTCGATACAATGAGCAGTTCTTC.

This clonotype was seen at least ten times. The chain combines TRBV7-2 with TRBJ2-5, with a possible D match to TRBD2 (5 bases). The germline CDR1 and CDR2 sequences are SGHTA and FQGNSA. The CDR3 is 17 amino acids. V was pared by 5 bases and J by 2 bases, with 21 bases between. The CDR3 is CASSPPVRTGRQETQYF. DNA for the CDR3: TGTGCCAGCAGCCCCCCGGTTAGGACGGGAAGACAAGAGACCCAGTACTTC.

The rearrangement joins TRBV5-6 to TRBJ1-3; no definite D call. From germline, CDR1 is SGHDT and CDR2 YYEEEE. Trimming stripped 1 base from V and 8 bases from J, with 19 bases between. CDR3 length: 16 amino acids. The CDR3 DNA sequence: TGTGCCAGCAGCTTGAGTTCAGGAATGTATCGGGACACCATATATTTT. Its translation is CASSLSSGMYRDTIYF.

In its sample, this clonotype was seen many times. The V gene is TRBV27, the J gene TRBJ2-7, with 7 bases matching TRBD2. CDR1 is MNHEY and CDR2 is SMNVEV in the germline V gene (reference sequence). The CDR3 runs to 15 residues. The J segment lost 4 bases and the V segment lost 5 bases, leaving 11 bases of the junction unmatched. CDR3 protein: CASSPLRRELYEQYF. The CDR3, as DNA: TGTGCCAGCAGTCCGTTGCGGCGGGAGCTTTACGAGCAGTACTTC.

This clonotype was recorded at least ten times. V and J are TRBV24-1 and TRBJ2-2, with 7 positions matching TRBD2. Losses at the gene ends were 4 bases for V and 2 bases for J; bases not matched to a gene: 9. CDR1 KGHDR and CDR2 SFDVKD come from the germline V gene. The CDR3 has 17 amino acids. The CDR3 DNA sequence: TGTGCCACCAGTGACTCGGGAGGTAGAGGAAACACCGGGGAGCTGTTTTTT. Protein: CATSDSGGRGNTGELFF.

There are many counts of this clonotype. The chain recombines TRBV5-1 with TRBJ2-1, with D possibly matching TRBD1 (6 bases). This CDR3 has 15 residues. Deletions cut 4 bases from V and 5 bases from J, with 16 bases between. Germline values: CDR1 SGHRS, CDR2 YFSETQ. The CDR3 here is CASSPAQGLNNEQFF. CDR3 DNA sequence: TGCGCCAGCAGCCCTGCCCAGGGGCTAAACAATGAGCAGTTCTTC.

V and J are TRBV4-1 and TRBJ1-2, with D unclear. Trimming pared 0 bases from V and 10 bases from J, leaving 9 bases between. CDR3 length equals 12 residues. CDR1 is MGHRA and CDR2 is YSYEKL in the germline V gene. The CDR3 DNA is TGCGCCAGCAGCCAAGACACAGCCCACTACACCTTC. It encodes CASSQDTAHYTF.

There are a few counts of this clonotype. The rearrangement links TRBV20-1 to TRBJ1-1; D remains ambiguous. The germline V gene encodes CDR1 DFQATT and CDR2 SNEGSKA (reference sequence). The V and J ends lost 6 bases and 2 bases respectively, with 7 bases between them. The CDR3 loop spans 11 amino acids. The CDR3 loop is CSAGINTEAFF. The CDR3 DNA reads TGCAGTGCCGGAATAAACACTGAAGCTTTCTTT.

This clonotype was observed a few times. This sequence joins TRBV2 and TRBJ2-3, with TRBD2 matching over 14 bases. The V and J ends lost 6 bases and 5 bases, in that order; junction bases with no gene match: 1. The germline V gene has CDR1 SNHLY and CDR2 FYNNEI. This CDR3 contains 14 residues. The CDR3 region is CASRGTSGGDTQYF. In nucleotides, the CDR3 is TGTGCCAGCAGGGGGACTAGCGGGGGAGATACGCAGTATTTT. Full variable domain (rest looked up from reference TRBV2 and TRBJ2-3): EPEVTQTPSHQVTQMGQEVILRCVPISNHLYFYWYRQILGQKVEFLVSFYNNEISEKSEIFDDQFSVERPDGSNFTLKIRSTKLEDSAMYFCASRGTSGGDTQYFGPGTRLTVL.

The chain employs TRBV20-1 and TRBJ2-1; 7 bases fit TRBD2. J lost 7 bases, V lost 6 bases, and 6 bases had no gene match. In germline, CDR1 is DFQATT, CDR2 SNEGSKA (reference sequence). CDR3 length: 12 amino acids. The CDR3 spells CSAWTSRNEQFF. The CDR3 DNA sequence: TGCAGTGCCTGGACTAGTCGGAATGAGCAGTTCTTC.

This clonotype has only a few counts. The rearrangement joins TRBV13 to TRBJ2-7; D perhaps matches TRBD2 (5 bases). CDR1 and CDR2 from the germline V gene are PRHDT and FYEKMQ (reference sequence). Trimming left V 5 bases short and J 6 bases short, with 20 bases between. There are 15 residues in the CDR3. The CDR3 DNA is TGTGCCAGCAGCGGAGGTGAGTTCAAGGCTGGCGAGCAGTACTTC. It codes for CASSGGEFKAGEQYF.

This clonotype was recorded a few times. The chain employs TRBV19 and TRBJ2-3, with a weak D call TRBD2 (5 bases). In germline, CDR1 is LNHDA, CDR2 SQIVND (reference sequence). With 9 bases removed from V and 2 bases from J, the gap between germline ends came to 18 bases. CDR3 length: 15 residues. CDR3: CASKQPRVYTDTQYF. The CDR3, as DNA: TGTGCCAGCAAACAACCGCGGGTCTACACAGATACGCAGTATTTT. Supplemented by reference TRBV19 and TRBJ2-3, the full variable domain reads DGGITQSPKYLFRKEGQNVTLSCEQNLNHDAMYWYRQDPGQGLRLIYYSQIVNDFQKGDIAEGYSVSREKKESFPLTVTSAQKNPTAFYLCASKQPRVYTDTQYFGPGTRLTVL.

This clonotype has a count of ten or more. The V and J genes are TRBV6-2 or TRBV6-3 and TRBJ1-1; tentative D call: TRBD1 (5 bases). Germline CDR1 is MNHEY and CDR2 is SVGEGT. V shed 5 bases and J shed 5 bases, with 9 bases lying between them. The CDR3 is 12 residues long. The CDR3 reads CASSHGGTEAFF. DNA for the CDR3: TGTGCCAGCAGTCACGGGGGGACTGAAGCTTTCTTT.

Notes on this clonotype: The junction departs from germline at one end; a sequencing error may be responsible. The chain carries TRBV7-3 and TRBJ2-1; weak D call: TRBD2 (5 bases). CDR1 is SGHTA and CDR2 is FQGTGA in the germline V gene. The CDR3 has 15 amino acids. This CDR3 reads CVSSPRGESYNEQFF. CDR3 sequence (DNA): TGTGTCAGCAGCCCCCGGGGAGAGTCCTACAATGAGCAGTTCTTC.

V usage is TRBV5-4 and J usage is TRBJ2-5; a weak D match, TRBD1 (6 bases). The V gene lost 4 bases and the J gene lost 1 base, with 8 bases spanning the gap. Germline V CDR1 and CDR2: SGHNT, YYREEE (reference sequence). The CDR3 is 13 residues long. CDR3 sequence reads: CASSGQFQETQYF. In nucleotides, the CDR3 is TGTGCCAGCAGCGGACAGTTCCAAGAGACCCAGTACTTC.

This clonotype has ten or more counts. This chain connects TRBV11-2 to TRBJ2-4; 11 bases are a match to TRBD1. CDR3 length equals 16 residues. Germline V gives CDR1 SGHAT, CDR2 FQNNGV. Trimming at V came to 6 bases and at J to 8 bases, leaving 12 bases not matched to a gene. The CDR3 DNA reads as TGTGCCAGCAGGCCGGGACAGGGGGACCTCGGGCACATTCAGTACTTC. Protein: CASRPGQGDLGHIQYF.

The sample holds many counts of this clonotype. V usage is TRBV7-2 and J usage is TRBJ2-5, with D possibly being TRBD1 (6 bases). The CDR3 runs to 13 residues. Germline V gives CDR1 SGHTA, CDR2 FQGNSA. V was shortened by 4 bases and J by 1 base, with 7 bases between the two germline ends. CDR3 DNA: TGTGCCAGCAGCTGGGACACCCAAGAGACCCAGTACTTC. Residues: CASSWDTQETQYF.

Many counts were recorded for this clonotype. The chain employs TRBV5-1 and TRBJ2-1; 7 bases are shared with TRBD2. Germline values: CDR1 SGHRS, CDR2 YFSETQ. The CDR3 covers 13 residues. J gave up 7 bases and V 4 bases, and 5 bases lay outside the gene matches. Here the CDR3 reads CASSAGGGNEQFF. DNA for the CDR3: TGCGCCAGCAGCGCCGGGGGAGGGAATGAGCAGTTCTTC.

The sample holds many counts of this clonotype. This sequence joins TRBV7-8 and TRBJ2-3, with TRBD2 matching 8 bases. The J segment lost 2 bases and the V segment lost 1 base, leaving 11 bases of the junction unmatched. CDR1 SGHVS and CDR2 FQNEAQ come from the germline V gene. This CDR3 has 18 amino acids. CDR3 nucleotides: TGTGCCAGCAGCTTAGACCTCGGGCGGGGGGACCTCACAGATACGCAGTATTTT. Protein: CASSLDLGRGDLTDTQYF.

This clonotype was recorded at least ten times. The gene calls are TRBV12-3 or TRBV12-4 and TRBJ2-7; 8 bases are shared with TRBD1. J lost 2 bases, V lost 6 bases, and 3 bases had no gene match. The CDR3 is 13 residues long. The CDR3 region is CASRRTGTYEQYF. The DNA of the CDR3 is TGTGCCAGCAGAAGGACAGGGACCTACGAGCAGTACTTC.

This clonotype was detected a few times. The chain couples TRBV7-3 to TRBJ2-2; 7 bases are shared with TRBD1. Germline assignment: CDR1 SGHTA and CDR2 FQGTGA. V was clipped by 5 bases and J by 4 bases; unmatched bases: 7. The CDR3 sequence is 15 residues long. CDR3 sequence reads: CASSLRQGPTGELFF. The CDR3 DNA is TGTGCCAGCAGCCTGCGACAGGGTCCCACCGGGGAGCTGTTTTTT.

The chain uses TRBV12-3 or TRBV12-4 and TRBJ2-2; D is tentatively TRBD1 or TRBD2 (5 bases each). CDR3 length: 16 residues. Trimming shortened V by 6 bases and J by 0 bases, and 14 bases separated the two germline ends. The CDR3 DNA follows: TGTGCCAGCAGCTCCCCGGGACCGACGAACACCGGGGAGCTGTTTTTT. Translation gives CASSSPGPTNTGELFF.

In this sample, this clonotype turned up a few times. This chain uses TRBV30 with TRBJ2-3, with D unresolved. Germline V lookup: CDR1 GTSNPN, CDR2 SVGIG (reference sequence). V lost 1 base to trimming and J lost 7 bases, with 15 bases between them. The CDR3 has 14 residues. The CDR3 DNA is TGTGCCTGGAGTGCCCTTCAACTCACGAATACGCAGTATTTT. Translated: CAWSALQLTNTQYF.

There are many counts of this clonotype. The chain carries TRBV20-1 and TRBJ2-7; D remains ambiguous. CDR1 and CDR2 (germline): DFQATT, SNEGSKA (reference sequence). This CDR3 region has 11 residues. V was clipped by 2 bases and J by 6 bases, with 8 bases between them. CDR3 sequence reads: CSARRMAEQYF. The DNA of the CDR3 is TGCAGTGCTAGACGTATGGCCGAGCAGTACTTC.

This clonotype appeared many times. V is TRBV7-6 and J is TRBJ2-7, with D maybe TRBD2 (6 bases). The germline CDR1 and CDR2 sequences are SGHVS and FNYEAQ. V lost 5 bases to trimming and J lost 6 bases, with 20 bases between them. The CDR3 runs 15 residues. The CDR3: CASSPTGLVMSEQYF. CDR3 nucleotides: TGTGCCAGCAGCCCCACGGGACTGGTAATGTCCGAGCAGTACTTC. The variable domain in full, completed from reference TRBV7-6 and TRBJ2-7, reads GAGVSQSPRYKVTKRGQDVALRCDPISGHVSLYWYRQALGQGPEFLTYFNYEAQQDKSGLPNDRFSAERPEGSISTLTIQRTEQRDSAMYRCASSPTGLVMSEQYFGPGTRLTVT.

The chain employs TRBV2 and TRBJ1-2; D is ambiguous. Germline-derived CDR1 and CDR2 are SNHLY and FYNNEI. CDR3 length: 14 amino acids. The ends were cut back, 4 bases at V and 2 bases at J, with 11 bases in the middle. The CDR3, as DNA: TGTGCCAGCAGTGTAAGGACGGAGAACTATGGCTACACCTTC. Translated, it gives CASSVRTENYGYTF.

The chain combines TRBV19 with TRBJ2-3; 13 bases fit TRBD2. V shed 10 bases, J shed 5 bases, and the junction held 9 bases outside the gene matches. The CDR3 length is 15 residues. Germline assignment: CDR1 LNHDA and CDR2 SQIVND (reference sequence). The CDR3 DNA is TGTGCCACCGGAGGACTAGCGGGAGCGGGAGATACGCAGTATTTT. Translating it yields CATGGLAGAGDTQYF.

This chain links TRBV6-2 or TRBV6-3 with TRBJ2-7, with D hard to call. Trimming pared 0 bases from V and 7 bases from J, leaving 7 bases between. Germline V gene sequence: CDR1 MNHEY, CDR2 SVGEGT. This CDR3 has 12 residues. DNA of the CDR3: TGTGCCAGCAGTTACTCGAAAGAGGAGCAGTACTTC. Translation gives CASSYSKEEQYF.

The chain carries TRBV14 and TRBJ2-1; 14 nucleotides line up with TRBD2. The junction had 7 bases not matched to a gene; V was cut back by 4 bases and J by 11 bases. CDR3 length: 15 amino acids. From germline, CDR1 is SGHDN and CDR2 FVKESK. The DNA of the CDR3 is TGTGCCAGCAGCCCAGCGGGGACTAGCGGGAGACAGCAGTTCTTC. Protein: CASSPAGTSGRQQFF.